What follows is one TCR beta chain and its context. The sample comes from a study of neoadjuvant anti-PD-1 for oral cavity cancer. About the research overall: Most patients had three to four biweekly doses of 3 mg/kg nivolumab before resection. Patients without progression received a fourth nivolumab dose around day 43, then surgical resection on days 50-56.

Patients had HPV-negative, locally advanced oral cavity squamous cell carcinoma. There are 14 residues in the CDR3. Germline CDR1 KGHSH, CDR2 LQKENI. V was shortened by 2 bases and J by 0 bases, with 7 bases between the two germline ends. Most tumor samples had about 5 ug input DNA in two replicates. Sequenced by immunoSEQ multiplex PCR; TCRdb stores in-frame clones only, minus some. The sample holds 7,200 or so clones, roughly 49% seen once. The rearrangement uses TRBV18 and TRBJ1-1; no clear D gene. The receptor was derived from a person between 35 and 79 years old with oral cavity squamous cell carcinoma. The sequenced sample was tumor tissue, obtained before nivolumab (anti-PD-1) treatment. The CDR3 is CASSPDYLNTEAFF. Written as DNA, the CDR3 is TGTGCCAGCTCACCAGATTACTTGAACACTGAAGCTTTCTTT.